These 28 T cell receptor beta chains originate from one sample sequenced in a study of blood T cell repertoires in COVID-19. Libraries were prepared by immunoSEQ multiplex PCR; TCRdb keeps only in-frame clonotypes and omits some of them. The sample yields 300,000 to 450,000 clones, about 87% seen once. Sequenced: PBMCs or T cells enriched from blood (not recorded which). These receptor sequences come from a man in his forties in a cohort exposed to, infected with or recovered from COVID-19 (not recorded which).

This chain connects TRBV19 to TRBJ2-5; 10 nucleotides agree with TRBD2. The CDR3 runs to 15 residues. The V and J ends lost 7 bases and 7 bases, in that order; junction bases with no gene match: 12. The germline CDR1 and CDR2 sequences are LNHDA and SQIVND (reference sequence). CDR3 sequence: CASTPSGSIGGTQYF. DNA for the CDR3: TGTGCCAGTACCCCTAGCGGGAGTATCGGCGGGACCCAGTACTTC.

This CDR3 reads CASSSTLWQFF. The CDR3 nucleotides read TGTGCCAGCAGCTCGACTCTATGGCAGTTCTTC. V is TRBV11-2 and J is TRBJ2-1; D is undetermined. This CDR3 has 11 amino acids. V was clipped by 4 bases and J by 12 bases, with 10 bases between them. Germline V gene sequence: CDR1 SGHAT, CDR2 FQNNGV. Full variable domain (rest looked up from reference TRBV11-2 and TRBJ2-1): EAGVAQSPRYKIIEKRQSVAFWCNPISGHATLYWYQQILGQGPKLLIQFQNNGVVDDSQLPKDRFSAERLKGVDSTLKIQPAKLEDSAVYLCASSSTLWQFFGPGTRLTVL.

The chain is built from TRBV7-2 and TRBJ2-3; 7 positions match TRBD1. This CDR3 contains 15 residues. Germline CDR1 SGHTA, CDR2 FQGNSA. V shed 6 bases, J shed 0 bases, and the junction held 6 bases outside the gene matches. CDR3 amino acids: CASRKQGLSTDTQYF. The CDR3 nucleotides are TGTGCCAGCAGAAAACAGGGGCTGAGCACAGATACGCAGTATTTT.

The V and J genes are TRBV11-2 and TRBJ2-7; TRBD2 agrees at 9 bases. Unmatched junction bases numbered 5, after V lost 5 bases and J lost 0 bases. The CDR3 sequence is 15 residues long. Germline V lookup: CDR1 SGHAT, CDR2 FQNNGV. As DNA, the CDR3 is TGTGCCAGCAGCCAGACTAGCGGAAGCTCCTACGAGCAGTACTTC. Its translation: CASSQTSGSSYEQYF.

The V call is TRBV28, the J call TRBJ2-2; D gene uncertain. The CDR3 has 13 residues. Between the trimmed V and J ends, which lost 8 bases and 5 bases, there was a span of 12 bases. Germline CDR1 MDHEN, CDR2 SYDVKM. CDR3 protein: CASGHQKTGELFF. The CDR3 DNA sequence: TGTGCCAGCGGGCACCAAAAAACCGGGGAGCTGTTTTTT.

The chain links TRBV9 to TRBJ2-5; TRBD2 aligns across 11 bases. Germline V gives CDR1 SGDLS, CDR2 YYNGEE. The length of the CDR3 is 15 residues. V was pared by 4 bases and J by 6 bases, with 8 bases of the junction left unmatched. CDR3 sequence: CASSQTSGSEKTQYF. The CDR3 nucleotides read TGTGCCAGCAGCCAAACTAGCGGGAGTGAGAAGACCCAGTACTTC.

The rearrangement links TRBV7-9 to TRBJ1-5, with 7 bases matching TRBD1. This CDR3 region has 18 residues. Per the germline V gene, CDR1 is SEHNR and CDR2 is FQNEAQ (reference sequence). Germline trimming cut 5 bases from V and 0 bases from J; bases unmatched to any gene: 13. DNA of the CDR3: TGTGCCAGCAGCCAAACTACTGGGACAGCATATAGCAATCAGCCCCAGCATTTT. It is translated as CASSQTTGTAYSNQPQHF.

This chain connects TRBV10-3 to TRBJ2-1, with 11 positions matching TRBD2. This CDR3 region has 15 residues. Germline values: CDR1 ENHRY, CDR2 SYGVKD. After removal of 6 bases from V and 3 bases from J, the junction contained 4 bases not matched to a gene. The CDR3 nucleotides are TGTGCCATCAGATCGGGACTAGCGGACTACAATGAGCAGTTCTTC. Its protein product is CAIRSGLADYNEQFF.

The chain recombines TRBV7-2 with TRBJ2-1, with a weak D call TRBD2 (5 bases). Trimming removed 3 bases at V and 11 bases at J, with 14 bases between. Germline CDR1 is SGHTA and CDR2 is FQGNSA. This CDR3 has 13 amino acids. The CDR3 loop is CASSLNSVIKQFF. The CDR3 DNA follows: TGTGCCAGCAGCTTGAATAGCGTGATAAAGCAGTTCTTC.

V gene TRBV28 combines with J gene TRBJ1-6, with TRBD1 matching over 7 bases. The CDR3 has 14 amino acids. CDR1 is MDHEN, CDR2 SYDVKM, per germline. Trimming cost V 5 bases and J 8 bases; bases outside gene matches: 6. The CDR3: CASSETGLYSPLHF. In DNA form, the CDR3 reads TGTGCCAGCAGTGAGACAGGGCTCTATTCACCCCTCCACTTT.

V usage is TRBV21-1 and J usage is TRBJ2-7; the table gives TRBD2 as D, unverified against the DNA. TRBV21-1 is a known pseudogene. The CDR3 length is 9 residues. Here the CDR3 DNA reads TGTGCCACGAGGTTCGGGCAGTACTTC. Translation: CATRFGQYF.

V and J are TRBV6-5 and TRBJ2-1, with a possible D match to TRBD2 (7 bases). The germline gives CDR1 MNHEY, CDR2 SVGAGI. The CDR3 loop spans 13 amino acids. Trimming pared 8 bases from V and 9 bases from J, leaving 17 bases between. DNA for the CDR3: TGTGCCAGCGAGGGGGAGGGCCGAACTGAGCAGTTCTTC. This codes for CASEGEGRTEQFF.

J is TRBJ2-1 and V is TRBV19, with 13 bases aligning to TRBD2. Germline CDR1 LNHDA, CDR2 SQIVND (reference sequence). The CDR3 totals 20 residues. The V segment lost 4 bases and the J segment 0 bases; nucleotides outside the gene matches: 12. The CDR3 reads CASSNEGTSGTPSSYNEQFF. Here the CDR3 DNA reads TGTGCCAGTAGTAATGAGGGGACTAGCGGGACACCGAGCTCCTACAATGAGCAGTTCTTC.

The chain joins TRBV28 to TRBJ2-2; tentatively, D is TRBD1 (6 bases). Trimming pared 7 bases from V and 0 bases from J, leaving 9 bases between. CDR1 and CDR2 (germline): MDHEN, SYDVKM. The CDR3 runs to 14 residues. The chain's CDR3 is CASTGQSNTGELFF. Written as DNA, the CDR3 is TGTGCCAGCACCGGACAGTCGAACACCGGGGAGCTGTTTTTT.

This clone occurred once. This CDR3 is also generated by other DNA sequences in the sample. V usage is TRBV5-1 and J usage is TRBJ1-1; possibly TRBD1 for D (6 bases). With 3 bases removed from V and 6 bases from J, the gap between germline ends came to 18 bases. The germline V gene encodes CDR1 SGHRS and CDR2 YFSETQ. The CDR3 loop spans 15 amino acids. The CDR3 protein is CASSSYQTGSPEAFF. CDR3 nucleotides: TGCGCCAGCAGCTCTTATCAAACAGGGAGCCCTGAAGCTTTCTTT.

The chain joins TRBV11-2 to TRBJ1-2; D is possibly TRBD1 (5 bases). V lost 3 bases to trimming and J lost 8 bases, with 7 bases between them. CDR1 is SGHAT and CDR2 is FQNNGV in the germline V gene. The CDR3 loop spans 11 amino acids. The CDR3 spells CASSFRGGYTF. CDR3 DNA: TGTGCCAGCAGCTTCCGGGGGGGCTACACCTTC.

This chain links TRBV4-1 with TRBJ1-3; TRBD1 agrees at 7 bases. Germline assignment: CDR1 MGHRA and CDR2 YSYEKL. The CDR3 runs to 17 residues. V dropped 5 bases and J dropped 0; count of bases not matched to a gene: 10. The DNA for the CDR3 is TGCGCCAGCAGCGAAGGGGGACAGTCGTTCTCTGGAAACACCATATATTTT. Translated, it gives CASSEGGQSFSGNTIYF.

This clone was observed a handful of times. The chain carries TRBV29-1 and TRBJ1-6; D may be TRBD1 (6 bases). The CDR3 is made up of 12 amino acids. Germline loops: CDR1 SQVTM, CDR2 ANQGSEA. Trimming took off 5 bases at V and 7 bases at J, with 9 bases between the two ends. The CDR3 DNA sequence: TGCAGCGTTCGGACAGCCAATTCACCCCTCCACTTT. Encoded protein: CSVRTANSPLHF. Drawing the rest from reference TRBV29-1 and TRBJ1-6, the complete variable domain is SAVISQKPSRDICQRGTSLTIQCQVDSQVTMMFWYRQQPGQSLTLIATANQGSEATYESGFVIDKFPISRPNLTFSTLTVSNMSPEDSSIYLCSVRTANSPLHFGNGTRLTVT.

The chain has TRBV14 and TRBJ2-7, with TRBD1 matching over 8 bases. In germline, CDR1 is SGHDN, CDR2 FVKESK. Trimming took 5 bases from V and 0 from J; bases not matched to a gene: 12. The CDR3 contains 17 residues. DNA of the CDR3: TGTGCCAGCAGCTCGACAGGGGCCGTGCCCCACTCCTACGAGCAGTACTTC. Its translation is CASSSTGAVPHSYEQYF.

The chain employs TRBV12-5 and TRBJ2-3; 7 nucleotides agree with TRBD1. The CDR3 loop spans 14 amino acids. V was pared by 5 bases and J by 2 bases, with 4 bases of the junction left unmatched. Germline V lookup: CDR1 LGHNT, CDR2 FRNRAP. CDR3 nucleotide sequence: TGTGCTAGTGGTAGGGACAGCCTCACAGATACGCAGTATTTT. Protein sequence: CASGRDSLTDTQYF. Variable domain in full (rest from reference TRBV12-5 and TRBJ2-3): DARVTQTPRHKVTEMGQEVTMRCQPILGHNTVFWYRQTMMQGLELLAYFRNRAPLDDSGMPKDRFSAEMPDATLATLKIQPSEPRDSAVYFCASGRDSLTDTQYFGPGTRLTVL.

This clone was found a few times. This chain connects TRBV5-4 to TRBJ2-1, with TRBD2 matching over 10 bases. Germline V CDR1 and CDR2: SGHNT, YYREEE (reference sequence). Losses at the gene ends were 3 bases for V and 4 bases for J; bases not matched to a gene: 4. The CDR3 has 15 amino acids. Written as DNA, the CDR3 is TGTGCCAGCAGCTCGGGGACTAGCGAGTACAATGAGCAGTTCTTC. Its translation is CASSSGTSEYNEQFF.

The chain uses TRBV2 and TRBJ2-2, with TRBD2 matching over 12 bases. V shed 7 bases and J 6 bases; nucleotides not matched to a gene: 15. CDR1 is SNHLY and CDR2 is FYNNEI in the germline V gene. The CDR3 runs to 18 residues. CDR3 coding DNA: TGTGCCAGCACCCGACGTAGACTAGCGGGAGATACTTCCGGGGAGCTGTTTTTT. Protein product: CASTRRRLAGDTSGELFF.

The gene calls are TRBV11-2 and TRBJ2-1; D unresolved. The CDR3 loop spans 13 amino acids. Germline CDR1 and CDR2: SGHAT and FQNNGV. Deletions cut 0 bases from V and 3 bases from J, with 3 bases between. The CDR3 sequence: CASSLDHYNEQFF. CDR3 DNA: TGTGCCAGCAGCTTAGACCACTACAATGAGCAGTTCTTC. The full variable domain, completed using reference TRBV11-2 and TRBJ2-1, is EAGVAQSPRYKIIEKRQSVAFWCNPISGHATLYWYQQILGQGPKLLIQFQNNGVVDDSQLPKDRFSAERLKGVDSTLKIQPAKLEDSAVYLCASSLDHYNEQFFGPGTRLTVL.

The chain has TRBV2 and TRBJ2-7, with TRBD1 matching over 7 bases. With 6 bases clipped from V and 3 bases from J, the junction kept 8 bases outside the gene matches. The CDR3 spans 14 residues. Germline loops: CDR1 SNHLY, CDR2 FYNNEI. The CDR3 spells CASRRRTGVYEQYF. The CDR3 bases are TGTGCCAGCAGGCGCCGGACAGGAGTCTACGAGCAGTACTTC.

This clone was observed a handful of times. The genes are TRBV7-8 and TRBJ1-2, with D uncertain. The CDR3 is 15 amino acids. CDR1 is SGHVS and CDR2 is FQNEAQ in the germline V gene. V was shortened by 3 bases and J by 4 bases, with 15 bases between the two germline ends. CDR3 bases: TGTGCCAGCAGCTTTGGGCCTTCTCCAGGCTATGGCTACACCTTC. Protein sequence: CASSFGPSPGYGYTF.

The gene calls are TRBV7-9 and TRBJ2-1, with 11 positions matching TRBD2. The J segment lost 9 bases and the V segment lost 2 bases, leaving 12 bases of the junction unmatched. CDR1 is SEHNR, CDR2 FQNEAQ, per germline (reference sequence). The CDR3 length is 17 residues. The CDR3 spells CASSLTPGTSGAGEQFF. Here the CDR3 DNA reads TGTGCCAGCAGCTTAACCCCTGGGACTAGCGGAGCTGGTGAGCAGTTCTTC.

The rearrangement links TRBV11-2 to TRBJ2-1, with 7 bases aligning to TRBD2. The CDR3 covers 16 residues. Germline CDR1 is SGHAT and CDR2 is FQNNGV. V dropped 1 base and J dropped 3; count of bases not matched to a gene: 6. The chain's CDR3 is CASSLVAGDLYNEQFF. The CDR3 coding sequence is TGTGCCAGCAGCTTAGTCGCGGGAGATCTCTACAATGAGCAGTTCTTC. Variable domain in full (rest from reference TRBV11-2 and TRBJ2-1): EAGVAQSPRYKIIEKRQSVAFWCNPISGHATLYWYQQILGQGPKLLIQFQNNGVVDDSQLPKDRFSAERLKGVDSTLKIQPAKLEDSAVYLCASSLVAGDLYNEQFFGPGTRLTVL.

This clone came up a few times. The chain employs TRBV7-2 and TRBJ1-4; D is perhaps TRBD1 (6 bases). Looked up from germline, CDR1 is SGHTA and CDR2 is FQGNSA. The CDR3 runs to 16 residues. The ends were cut back, 5 bases at V and 2 bases at J, with 15 bases in the middle. The CDR3 sequence: CASSKQGGVTNEKLFF. CDR3 sequence (DNA): TGTGCCAGCAGCAAACAGGGAGGGGTGACTAATGAAAAACTGTTTTTT.